A selection of T cell receptor beta chains follows, all from one sample in a study of identical twins. TCRdb redid the calling of the 5' RACE reads with MiXCR, one entry per CDR3 protein. The repertoire includes hundreds of thousands of distinct CDR3 sequences, over 9% of them detected once, and about 1.5% sits in the top ten. This same sample was also part of a study on yellow fever vaccine responses in identical twins.

The sequencing sample was made of PBMCs. These receptors were taken from a woman aged 18-30 years in good health. CDR3s include the opening cysteine and the closing phenylalanine or tryptophan. Fields, in order: J gene, CDR3 length, clone size, V gene, D gene, CDR3 DNA, CDR3 protein. D genes are given only for firm matches. Clone size is not always given. Where it is, it says once, few, many or a class for expanded clones.

>TRBJ2-1|13|many|TRBV7-8|-
TGTGCCAGCAGCTTAAAAAGGTACAATGAGCAGTTCTTC
CASSLKRYNEQFF
>TRBJ1-5|14|many|TRBV12-3/TRBV12-4|TRBD1
TGTGCCAGCAGTGAAACAGGGGGGGGTCAGCCCCAGCATTTT
CASSETGGGQPQHF
>TRBJ1-5|17|few|TRBV4-1|TRBD1
TGCGCCAGCAGCGAAACGCCGGGACAGGGGATGTACCAGCCCCAGCATTTT
CASSETPGQGMYQPQHF
>TRBJ1-1|11|many|TRBV12-3/TRBV12-4|-
TGTGCCAGCACCCGAAGGATTGAAGCTTTCTTT
CASTRRIEAFF
>TRBJ2-5|15|-|TRBV5-5|-
TGTGCCAGCAGCTTGAGGGGGGCCGGTGAGGAGACCCAGTACTTC
CASSLRGAGEETQYF
>TRBJ2-7|12|-|TRBV28|-
TGTGCCAGCCTGAACTCAAACTACGAGCAGTACTTC
CASLNSNYEQYF
>TRBJ2-3|16|few|TRBV2|TRBD2
TGTGCCAGCAGTGACCCTGGGACTAGCAGCACAGATACGCAGTATTTT
CASSDPGTSSTDTQYF
>TRBJ2-2|16|few|TRBV9|-
TGTGCCAGCAGCGTATCGCAGGGCACCGGGACCGGGGAGCTGTTTTTT
CASSVSQGTGTGELFF
>TRBJ1-1|12|many|TRBV9|-
TGTGCCAGCAGCGTAGTTGGTACTGAAGCTTTCTTT
CASSVVGTEAFF
>TRBJ2-5|13|many|TRBV5-1|-
TGCGCCAGCAGCCGGGACTACCAAGAGACCCAGTACTTC
CASSRDYQETQYF
>TRBJ2-1|18|few|TRBV11-2|TRBD2
TGTGCCAGCAGCCCAAAGGGACTAGCGGGAACCTCCTACAATGAGCAGTTCTTC
CASSPKGLAGTSYNEQFF
>TRBJ2-3|14|many|TRBV7-8|-
TGTGCCAGCAGCTACAGCTCTAGCACAGATACGCAGTATTTT
CASSYSSSTDTQYF
>TRBJ2-5|15|many|TRBV20-1|TRBD2
TGCAGTGCTAGAGCGGATAGCGGGGACCCAGAGACCCAGTACTTC
CSARADSGDPETQYF
>TRBJ2-1|16|few|TRBV7-2|-
TGTGCCAGCAGCTTAGCGGGGCAGGCAATCTACAATGAGCAGTTCTTC
CASSLAGQAIYNEQFF
>TRBJ2-7|13|once|TRBV5-8|-
TGTGCCATGGGATTCAGGATCCCCTACGAGCAGTACTTC
CAMGFRIPYEQYF
>TRBJ2-1|16|-|TRBV10-3|-
TGTGCCATCAGGACCCTAGGCAAGAGCTCCTACAATGAGCAGTTCTTC
CAIRTLGKSSYNEQFF
>TRBJ2-5|18|-|TRBV7-7|TRBD2
TGTGCCAGCAGCTTAGGAAGGGCTAGCGGGAGGAGAATGGAGACCCAGTACTTC
CASSLGRASGRRMETQYF
>TRBJ2-4|17|few|TRBV5-6|-
TGTGCCAGCAGCTTGAGGGTCTCCTTGAGAGCCAAAAACATTCAGTACTTC
CASSLRVSLRAKNIQYF
>TRBJ2-3|13|-|TRBV20-1|TRBD2
TGCAGTGCTAGAGTTGCTAGCGGATATACGCAGTATTTT
CSARVASGYTQYF
>TRBJ2-1|17|few|TRBV7-8|-
TGTGCCAGCAGCTTAGTGGAGCGATCCAGCTCCTACAATGAGCAGTTCTTC
CASSLVERSSSYNEQFF
>TRBJ2-5|13|few|TRBV3-1|-
TGTGCCAGCAGCCAAGGACTAAAAGAGACCCAGTACTTC
CASSQGLKETQYF
>TRBJ1-5|14|many|TRBV5-1|-
TGCGCCAGCAGCTTTGGGGGCGGGGATCAGCCCCAGCATTTT
CASSFGGGDQPQHF
>TRBJ2-7|13|-|TRBV6-2/TRBV6-3|-
TGTGCCAGCAGTTACCAGCGGATCTACGAGCAGTACTTC
CASSYQRIYEQYF
>TRBJ2-5|15|many|TRBV12-3/TRBV12-4|TRBD2
TGTGCCAGCAGACCTAGGACTAGCGGGGGTGAGACCCAGTACTTC
CASRPRTSGGETQYF
>TRBJ2-1|14|few|TRBV25-1|TRBD2
TGTGCCAGCAGTATAGCGGGAGCGAGTAATGAGCAGTTCTTC
CASSIAGASNEQFF
>TRBJ2-7|15|few|TRBV5-1|TRBD2
TGCGCCAGCAGCGCTAGAACTAGCGGGATTGGCGAGCAGTACTTC
CASSARTSGIGEQYF
>TRBJ2-7|13|few|TRBV10-3|-
TGTGCCATCAGTGACGGGATCTACTACGAGCAGTACTTC
CAISDGIYYEQYF
>TRBJ2-7|14|-|TRBV7-9|-
TGTGCCAGCAGCTTGAGGGCAGGGGTATTCGAGCAGTACTTC
CASSLRAGVFEQYF
>TRBJ2-5|15|-|TRBV12-3/TRBV12-4|TRBD1
TGTGCCAGCAGTTCCCGGGACAGACTCCAAGAGACCCAGTACTTC
CASSSRDRLQETQYF
>TRBJ1-2|15|few|TRBV9|-
TGTGCCAGCAGCGTGGACAGAAGTTTTAACTATGGCTACACCTTC
CASSVDRSFNYGYTF
>TRBJ2-1|18|-|TRBV4-2|TRBD2
TGTGCCAGCAGCCGAGACGGACTAGCGGGAGTAGAAGGGAAGGAACAGTTCTTC
CASSRDGLAGVEGKEQFF
>TRBJ1-6|12|many|TRBV5-1|-
TGCGCCAGCAGAACAGGGAATTCACCCCTCCACTTT
CASRTGNSPLHF
>TRBJ2-1|17|many|TRBV5-1|TRBD2
TGCGCCAGCAGCTGGGGACTAGCGGGAGGGCCGGGGAATGAGCAGTTCTTC
CASSWGLAGGPGNEQFF
>TRBJ1-1|12|-|TRBV29-1|-
TGCAGCGTTGAACGGGGGAACGCTGAAGCTTTCTTT
CSVERGNAEAFF
>TRBJ2-3|15|few|TRBV24-1|TRBD1
TGTGCCACCAGTGATTGGGGACAGACCACAGATACGCAGTATTTT
CATSDWGQTTDTQYF
>TRBJ1-5|12|few|TRBV10-3|-
TGTGCCACCTCTTCAGTGATTCAGCCCCAGCATTTT
CATSSVIQPQHF
>TRBJ2-3|13|few|TRBV19|-
TGTGCCAGTAGTGTACAGGTTCCCGATACGCAGTATTTT
CASSVQVPDTQYF
>TRBJ2-5|13|many|TRBV2|TRBD2
TGTGCCAGCAGGGGGACTAGCCAAGAGACCCAGTACTTC
CASRGTSQETQYF
>TRBJ2-6|15|-|TRBV5-1|-
TGCGCCAGCAGCTTGTTACCGTCTGGGGCCAACGTCCTGACTTTC
CASSLLPSGANVLTF
>TRBJ2-3|13|few|TRBV20-1|-
TGCAGTGCTAGAGATCCCCCCCTGGATACGCAGTATTTT
CSARDPPLDTQYF
>TRBJ2-5|15|few|TRBV4-1|-
TGCGCCAGCAGCTATTTCCACCCGGGGCAACAGACCCAGTACTTC
CASSYFHPGQQTQYF
>TRBJ2-1|13|few|TRBV20-1|TRBD1
TGCAGTGCCCCGGGACAGGGAGGGAATGAGCAGTTCTTC
CSAPGQGGNEQFF
>TRBJ2-7|16|few|TRBV4-2|-
TGTGCCAGCAGCCAAGACCCTCCCGGGACCGCCGCCGAGCAGTACTTC
CASSQDPPGTAAEQYF
>TRBJ1-3|15|few|TRBV7-8|TRBD1
TGTGCCAGCAGCAGCCGGGACAGCTCTGGAAACACCATATATTTT
CASSSRDSSGNTIYF
>TRBJ2-6|18|many|TRBV6-1|TRBD1
TGTGCCAGCACCTACACCGGGACAGCCGGCTCTGGGGCCAACGTCCTGACTTTC
CASTYTGTAGSGANVLTF
>TRBJ2-1|11|-|TRBV5-1|-
TGCGCCAGCAGCCGCCGCAGTGAGCAGTTCTTC
CASSRRSEQFF
>TRBJ2-2|14|many|TRBV12-3/TRBV12-4|TRBD1
TGTGCCAGCACCGACAGGGAAGGCACCGGGGAGCTGTTTTTT
CASTDREGTGELFF
>TRBJ2-7|17|few|TRBV3-1|-
TGTGCCAGCAGCCTTGCTGTTGACTCGAGATGGAGCTACGAGCAGTACTTC
CASSLAVDSRWSYEQYF
>TRBJ1-1|16|few|TRBV15|TRBD1
TGTGCCACCAGCAGATCCAAGACAGGGCCGAACACTGAAGCTTTCTTT
CATSRSKTGPNTEAFF
>TRBJ2-7|14|-|TRBV7-9|TRBD1
TGTGCCAGCAGCTTACCGGACAGGGACCACGAGCAGTACTTC
CASSLPDRDHEQYF